The entry below gives a single T cell receptor (beta chain) sequence along with its context. The source of the sample is a study of blood T cells in healthy people across ages. Germline CDR1 reads SGHAT; CDR2 reads FQNNGV. The CDR3 covers 15 residues. V was pared by 6 bases and J by 1 base, with 14 bases between. With a J-beta primer mix and a sample-barcoded 5' primer, a second PCR ran about 7 to 12 cycles. TCRdb reanalysed the 5' RACE reads using MiXCR and keeps one entry per CDR3 protein. The repertoire holds about 640,000 distinct CDR3 sequences, with roughly 50% as singletons. The sequence came from a man aged 60 to 69 in good health. This rearrangement joins TRBV11-2 to TRBJ2-3, with D possibly TRBD2 on 7 matching bases. Sequences were obtained from blood. The CDR3 DNA sequence: TGTGCCAGCAGGTCCCGGGGGGCTGGCACAGATACGCAGTATTTT. This translates into CASRSRGAGTDTQYF.